The T cell receptor beta chain under discussion was sequenced for a study of CD8 T cells in ankylosing spondylitis. Study observations and caveats: Within ankylosing spondylitis blood, a TCR beta motif made up of several highly homologous variants appeared to be characteristic.

This clonotype was seen at least ten times. What it recognizes is unknown. The CDR3 extends over 15 amino acids. J gave up 8 bases and V 4 bases, and 7 bases lay outside the gene matches. TCRdb reprocessed the 5' RACE reads with MiXCR, giving one entry per CDR3 protein. Seen here are approximately 290,000 distinct CDR3 sequences, less than 25% observed once, and the top ten hold 3.5%. This sequence joins TRBV12-3 or TRBV12-4 and TRBJ2-1; the match to TRBD2 covers 11 bases. The origin of this receptor is a female donor with ankylosing spondylitis or in good health (not recorded which). Material for sequencing was blood, either unsorted or a sorted T cell fraction (not recorded which). The CDR3 DNA reads as TGTGCCAGCAGTTCCCGGACTAGCGGGTGGGATGAGCAGTTCTTC. Translated, it gives CASSSRTSGWDEQFF.